Shown below are 13 T cell receptor beta chains from a single sample sequenced in a study of T cell changes during pregnancy in multiple sclerosis. The data were produced by immunoSEQ multiplex PCR, yet TCRdb's version contains in-frame clones alone and is incomplete. The top ten hold more than 8% of the sample, which has roughly 38,000 clones, about 90% seen once. Sequencing used CD8+ T cells from peripheral blood mononuclear cells, obtained in the first trimester of pregnancy. The receptor set was obtained from a female donor with multiple sclerosis, enrolled in a pregnancy study.

The chain has TRBV7-9 and TRBJ1-3, with TRBD1 matching over 9 bases. J gave up 2 bases and V 1 base, and 3 bases lay outside the gene matches. CDR1 SEHNR and CDR2 FQNEAQ come from the germline V gene (reference sequence). The CDR3 has 16 residues. CDR3 amino acids: CASSLGRTGAGNTIYF. In nucleotides, the CDR3 is TGTGCCAGCAGCTTAGGAAGGACAGGGGCTGGAAACACCATATATTTT.

The chain couples TRBV11-3 to TRBJ1-1, with D tentatively TRBD1 (5 bases). CDR1 SGHNT and CDR2 YENEEA come from the germline V gene. The CDR3 contains 13 residues. Trimming cost V 5 bases and J 5 bases, with 12 bases left between them. The CDR3 DNA reads as TGTGCCAGCAGCCTAACGACAGTAACTGAAGCTTTCTTT. This codes for CASSLTTVTEAFF.

The rearrangement joins TRBV7-9 to TRBJ1-1, with TRBD1 matching over 9 bases. The germline V gene encodes CDR1 SEHNR and CDR2 FQNEAQ (reference sequence). This CDR3 contains 13 residues. The trim removed 6 bases at V and 6 bases at J, leaving 5 bases unmatched. CDR3 sequence (DNA): TGTGCCAGCAGGATGAGGACAGGGGCTGAAGCTTTCTTT. Its protein is CASRMRTGAEAFF.

The sample holds one count of this clone. The V gene is TRBV10-3, the J gene TRBJ1-5; the match to TRBD1 covers 7 bases. The junction had 5 bases not matched to a gene; V was cut back by 6 bases and J by 0 bases. CDR3 size: 15 residues. Germline-derived CDR1 and CDR2 are ENHRY and SYGVKD. CDR3 loop: CAIRGTDDSNQPQHF. The CDR3 DNA is TGTGCCATCAGAGGGACAGATGATAGCAATCAGCCCCAGCATTTT.

The gene calls are TRBV27 and TRBJ2-7; 8 bases are a match to TRBD1. CDR1 is MNHEY and CDR2 is SMNVEV in the germline V gene (reference sequence). The J segment lost 4 bases and the V segment lost 5 bases, leaving 10 bases of the junction unmatched. This CDR3 has 15 residues. The CDR3 loop reads CASSTPPGGAYEQYF. CDR3 DNA sequence: TGTGCCAGCAGTACCCCCCCAGGGGGCGCGTACGAGCAGTACTTC.

The V gene is TRBV6-5, the J gene TRBJ2-7, with D tentatively TRBD2 (6 bases). V dropped 0 bases and J dropped 3 bases, with 9 bases sitting between them. Germline-derived CDR1 and CDR2 are MNHEY and SVGAGI. This CDR3 has 14 amino acids. The CDR3: CASSYSGGIYEQYF. DNA of the CDR3: TGTGCCAGCAGTTACTCGGGCGGGATCTACGAGCAGTACTTC.

For the CDR3, the DNA is TGTGCCAGCAGCTTCGGCAGGGGCGTCGACACTGAAGCTTTCTTT. Translating gives CASSFGRGVDTEAFF. The chain links TRBV11-2 to TRBJ1-1; D may be TRBD1 (6 bases). Trimming removed 3 bases from V and 3 bases from J, with 14 bases in between. The CDR3 has 15 amino acids. Germline lookup yields CDR1 SGHAT and CDR2 FQNNGV.

The chain carries TRBV5-4 and TRBJ2-7; 10 bases fit TRBD2. The V gene's germline CDR1 is SGHNT and CDR2 YYREEE (reference sequence). The CDR3 covers 14 residues. J lost 1 base, V lost 2 bases, and 0 bases had no gene match. The DNA for the CDR3 is TGTGCCAGCAGCTTTAGCGGGAGGTCCTACGAGCAGTACTTC. Its translation is CASSFSGRSYEQYF.

V and J are TRBV19 and TRBJ2-7, with 14 bases matching TRBD2. The V gene end was trimmed by 6 bases and the J gene end by 4 bases; junction bases not matched to a gene: 2. The CDR3 totals 14 residues. Germline CDR1 reads LNHDA; CDR2 reads SQIVND (reference sequence). The CDR3 loop reads CASSGLAGGYEQYF. The DNA of the CDR3 is TGTGCCAGTAGCGGACTAGCGGGGGGATACGAGCAGTACTTC. Based on the CDR3 plus reference TRBV19 and TRBJ2-7, the full variable domain is DGGITQSPKYLFRKEGQNVTLSCEQNLNHDAMYWYRQDPGQGLRLIYYSQIVNDFQKGDIAEGYSVSREKKESFPLTVTSAQKNPTAFYLCASSGLAGGYEQYFGPGTRLTVT.

V gene TRBV29-1 combines with J gene TRBJ2-5; unclear D gene. The CDR3 length is 12 residues. Trimming took 0 bases from V and 5 from J, leaving 7 bases between them. Germline CDR1 and CDR2: SQVTM and ANQGSEA. The CDR3: CSVEDTRETQYF. CDR3 DNA: TGCAGCGTTGAAGACACCCGGGAGACCCAGTACTTC.

The J gene is TRBJ2-7, the V gene TRBV19, with 10 bases aligning to TRBD2. The CDR3 extends over 14 amino acids. The V segment lost 5 bases and the J segment 3 bases; nucleotides outside the gene matches: 4. Looked up from germline, CDR1 is LNHDA and CDR2 is SQIVND (reference sequence). The CDR3 sequence: CASSSGLAVYEQYF. CDR3 in DNA: TGTGCCAGTAGTTCCGGACTAGCGGTCTACGAGCAGTACTTC.

The V and J genes are TRBV30 and TRBJ1-1, with a possible D match to TRBD1 (6 bases). Trimming pared 4 bases from V and 6 bases from J, leaving 15 bases between. The CDR3 is made up of 13 amino acids. Germline V gives CDR1 GTSNPN, CDR2 SVGIG (reference sequence). The CDR3 DNA reads TGTGCCTGGACCAACAGGGCGGGAGCTGAAGCTTTCTTT. Amino acid sequence: CAWTNRAGAEAFF.

The chain is built from TRBV10-2 and TRBJ2-7; 15 nucleotides align to TRBD2. Germline CDR1 reads WSHSY; CDR2 reads SAAADI. Germline trimming cut 2 bases from V and 2 bases from J; bases unmatched to any gene: 7. This CDR3 region has 18 residues. CDR3 residues: CASSETPRTSGGAYEQYF. CDR3 nucleotides: TGCGCCAGCAGTGAGACACCCAGGACTAGCGGGGGGGCCTACGAGCAGTACTTC.